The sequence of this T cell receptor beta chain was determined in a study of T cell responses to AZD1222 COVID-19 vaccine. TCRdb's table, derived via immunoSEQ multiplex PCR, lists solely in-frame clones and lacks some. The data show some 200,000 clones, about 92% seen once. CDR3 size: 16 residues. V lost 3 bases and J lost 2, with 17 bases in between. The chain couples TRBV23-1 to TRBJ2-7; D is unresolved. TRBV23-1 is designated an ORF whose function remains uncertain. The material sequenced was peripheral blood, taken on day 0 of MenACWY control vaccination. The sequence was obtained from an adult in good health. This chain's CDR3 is CASSHSRLTITYEQYF. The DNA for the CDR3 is TGCGCCAGCAGTCATTCACGGCTTACCATCACCTACGAGCAGTACTTC.